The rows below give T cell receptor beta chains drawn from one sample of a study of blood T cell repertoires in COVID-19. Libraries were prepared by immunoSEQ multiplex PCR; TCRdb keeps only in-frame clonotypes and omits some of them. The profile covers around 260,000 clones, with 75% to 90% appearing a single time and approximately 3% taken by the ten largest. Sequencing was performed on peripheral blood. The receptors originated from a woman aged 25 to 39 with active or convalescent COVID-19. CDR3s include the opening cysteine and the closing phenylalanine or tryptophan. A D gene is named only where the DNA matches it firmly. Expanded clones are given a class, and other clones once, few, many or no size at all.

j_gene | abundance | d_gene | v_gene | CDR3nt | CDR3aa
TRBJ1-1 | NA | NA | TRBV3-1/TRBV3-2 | TGTGCCAGCAGCCAGGGCAGGGAAGCTGAAGCTTTCTTT | CASSQGREAEAFF
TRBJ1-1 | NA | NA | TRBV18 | TGTGCCAGCTCACCACAGCGGATGAACACTGAAGCTTTCTTT | CASSPQRMNTEAFF
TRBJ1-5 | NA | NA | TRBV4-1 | TGCGCCAGCAGCCAAGTGCAGGGTAGCAATCAGCCCCAGCATTTT | CASSQVQGSNQPQHF
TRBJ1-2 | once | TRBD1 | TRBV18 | TGTGCCAGCTCACCTGGGACAGGGGGACAGAGCAACTATGGCTACACCTTC | CASSPGTGGQSNYGYTF
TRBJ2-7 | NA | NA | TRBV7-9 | TGTGCCAGCAGCTTAATCGGCGGGGGCGCCTACGAGCAGTACTTC | CASSLIGGGAYEQYF
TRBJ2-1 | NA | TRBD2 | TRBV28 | TGTGCCAGCAGTTTAGGCGGGGGGGCGAACAATGAGCAGTTCTTC | CASSLGGGANNEQFF
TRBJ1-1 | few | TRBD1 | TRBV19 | TGTGCCAGTACCCGAGGGGCAGGGGGAAAAACTGAAGCTTTCTTT | CASTRGAGGKTEAFF
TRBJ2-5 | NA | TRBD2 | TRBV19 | TGTGCCAGTAGTTCAGCGGGGGGGGCGGAGACCCAGTACTTC | CASSSAGGAETQYF
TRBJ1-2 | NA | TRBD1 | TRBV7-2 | TGTGCCAGCAGCTCCAAGACAGGGTTCTTTGGTGGCTACACCTTC | CASSSKTGFFGGYTF
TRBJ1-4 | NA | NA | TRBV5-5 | TGTGCCAGCAGCTTGGTGGGGGCGCCTAATGAAAAACTGTTTTTT | CASSLVGAPNEKLFF
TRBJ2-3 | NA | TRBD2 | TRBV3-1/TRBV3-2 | TGTGCCAGCAGCCCGACCGGCGGGGGGAGCACAGATACGCAGTATTTT | CASSPTGGGSTDTQYF
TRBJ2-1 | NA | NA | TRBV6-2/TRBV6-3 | TGTGCCAGCAGTCGTCCCGGGGGAGGAGGGCTCAGCAATGAGCAGTTCTTC | CASSRPGGGGLSNEQFF
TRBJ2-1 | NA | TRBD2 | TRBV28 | TGTGCCAGCAGTTCTCCTAGCGGGGGGGCTGGTGAGCAGTTCTTC | CASSSPSGGAGEQFF
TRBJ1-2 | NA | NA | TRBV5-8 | TGTGCCAGCAGCCTCCCGACAGTCAACTATGGCTACACCTTC | CASSLPTVNYGYTF
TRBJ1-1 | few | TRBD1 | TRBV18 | TGTGCCAGCTCGCCTATACAGGGGACTGAAGCTTTCTTT | CASSPIQGTEAFF
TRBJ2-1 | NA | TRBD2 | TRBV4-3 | TGCGCCAGCAGCCAAGATGGAGCGGGGGCGTCCTACAATGAGCAGTTCTTC | CASSQDGAGASYNEQFF
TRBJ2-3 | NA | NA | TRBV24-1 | TGTGCCACCAGTGGGGCCGGAGGATGGGATACGCAGTATTTT | CATSGAGGWDTQYF
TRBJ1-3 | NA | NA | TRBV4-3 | TGCGCCAGCAGCCAAGGTTACAGCTCTGGAAACACCATATATTTT | CASSQGYSSGNTIYF
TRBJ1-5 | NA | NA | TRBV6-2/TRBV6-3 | TGTGCCAGCAGTTACCTGGGCGTTGGGAATCAGCCCCAGCATTTT | CASSYLGVGNQPQHF
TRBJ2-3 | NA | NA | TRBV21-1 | TGTGCCAGCCTCCTCCCAACTAGCGGGGGGGCCGGGAATACGCAGTATTTT | CASLLPTSGGAGNTQYF
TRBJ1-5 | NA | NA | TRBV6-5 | TGTGCCAGCAGTCTGACATCTTATAGCAATCAGCCCCAGCATTTT | CASSLTSYSNQPQHF
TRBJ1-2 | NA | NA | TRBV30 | TGTGCCTGGAGAAAACAGGGACAAGTAGGCTACACCTTC | CAWRKQGQVGYTF
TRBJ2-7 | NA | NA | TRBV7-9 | TGTGCCAGCGCTAGGGGTTCCTACGAGCAGTACTTC | CASARGSYEQYF
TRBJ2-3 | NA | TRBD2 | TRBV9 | TGTGCCAGCAGCGTAGGGGTGACTAGCGGAGCAGATACGCAGTATTTT | CASSVGVTSGADTQYF
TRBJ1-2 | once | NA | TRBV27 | TGTGCCAGCACCCTAGTCTATCAGGGTAACTATGGCTACACCTTC | CASTLVYQGNYGYTF
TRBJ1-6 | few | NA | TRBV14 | TGTGCCAGCAGCCAAGATACCCCCAGCTCCTATAATTCACCCCTCCACTTT | CASSQDTPSSYNSPLHF
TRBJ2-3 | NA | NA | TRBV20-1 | TGCAGTGCTAGTCGGGGGGCGACCCCCACAGATACGCAGTATTTT | CSASRGATPTDTQYF
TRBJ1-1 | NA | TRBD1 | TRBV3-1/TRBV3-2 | TGTGCCAGCAGCCCCCTCCGGACAGGCCGAAGCGCTGAAGCTTTCTTT | CASSPLRTGRSAEAFF
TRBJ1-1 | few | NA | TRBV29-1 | TGCAGCGTTGAACGGGGTTTTGGCACTGAAGCTTTCTTT | CSVERGFGTEAFF
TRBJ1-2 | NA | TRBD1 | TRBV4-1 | TGCGCCAGCAGCCTGACAGGGTGGACTAACTATGGCTACACCTTC | CASSLTGWTNYGYTF
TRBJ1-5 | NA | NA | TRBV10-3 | TGTGCCACAGGCCTTGGAGGGGCCCAGCATTTT | CATGLGGAQHF
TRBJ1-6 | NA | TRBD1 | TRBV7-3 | TGTGCCAGCAGCTCTGGGGGCAGGGGGCGATCCCTCCACTTT | CASSSGGRGRSLHF
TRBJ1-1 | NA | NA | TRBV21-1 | TGTGCCAGCAGCCAACCGGGAGTCCCTTCCCGAGCTTTCTTT | CASSQPGVPSRAFF
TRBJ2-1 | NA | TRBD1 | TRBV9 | TGTGCCAGCAGCCCATCCGGGACAGGGGGGTACAATGAGCAGTTCTTC | CASSPSGTGGYNEQFF
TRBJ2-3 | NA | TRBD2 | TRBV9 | TGTGCCAGCAGCGCAGGGCCTAGCGGGGCAAGCACAGATACGCAGTATTTT | CASSAGPSGASTDTQYF
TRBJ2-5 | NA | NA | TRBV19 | TGTGCCAGTAGTATAGTTGGGACTGGCTCTGGGACCCAGTACTTC | CASSIVGTGSGTQYF
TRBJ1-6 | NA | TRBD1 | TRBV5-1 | TGCGCCAGCAGCTTGCAGACAGGGTTGAATTCACCCCTCCACTTT | CASSLQTGLNSPLHF
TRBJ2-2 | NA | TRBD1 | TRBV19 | TGTGCCAGTAGTAAGACAGGGGACACCGGGGAGCTGTTTTTT | CASSKTGDTGELFF
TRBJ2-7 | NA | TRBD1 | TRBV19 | TGTGCCAGTAGTATAAGTGGGACAGGGGTCCTTGTTGGCGAGCAGTACTTC | CASSISGTGVLVGEQYF
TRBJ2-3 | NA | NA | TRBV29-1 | TGCAGCGGCCTAACGGGACTCGGCACAGATACGCAGTATTTT | CSGLTGLGTDTQYF
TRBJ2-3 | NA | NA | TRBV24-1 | TGTGCCACCAGTGACCCATTACCCGGGACAGATACGCAGTATTTT | CATSDPLPGTDTQYF
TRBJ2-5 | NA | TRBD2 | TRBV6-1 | TGTGCCAGCAGTGAAGCCCGGACTAGCGGGGGTCCGGAGACCCAGTACTTC | CASSEARTSGGPETQYF
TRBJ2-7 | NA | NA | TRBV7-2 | TGTGCCAGCAGCTTAGTCCCGCAGGGGAACTACGAGCAGTACTTC | CASSLVPQGNYEQYF
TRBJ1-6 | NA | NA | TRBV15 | TGTGCCACCAGCAGAGGAGGGGGTAATTCACCCCTCCACTTT | CATSRGGGNSPLHF
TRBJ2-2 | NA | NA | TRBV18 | TGTGCCAGCTCAAAATTTCAGGTGAACACCGGGGAGCTGTTTTTT | CASSKFQVNTGELFF